Reported below is one T cell receptor beta chain. Other nucleotide sequences from this sample produce the same CDR3. This specimen belongs to a study of blood T cell repertoires in COVID-19. The method was immunoSEQ multiplex PCR; TCRdb's version includes in-frame clones alone and lacks a portion of them. The sample lists nearly 70,000 clones, approximately 90% occurring once. The CDR3 contains 14 residues. J lost 6 bases, V lost 3 bases, and 5 bases had no gene match. CDR1 is KGHSH and CDR2 is LQKENI in the germline V gene. This receptor was taken from a woman in her 70s with acute or convalescent COVID-19. Material for sequencing was peripheral blood. The genes are TRBV18 and TRBJ1-2; TRBD1 matches 9 bases. Written as DNA, the CDR3 is TGTGCCAGCTCACCTTTGGACAGGGGCAATGGCTACACCTTC. This gives the protein CASSPLDRGNGYTF.